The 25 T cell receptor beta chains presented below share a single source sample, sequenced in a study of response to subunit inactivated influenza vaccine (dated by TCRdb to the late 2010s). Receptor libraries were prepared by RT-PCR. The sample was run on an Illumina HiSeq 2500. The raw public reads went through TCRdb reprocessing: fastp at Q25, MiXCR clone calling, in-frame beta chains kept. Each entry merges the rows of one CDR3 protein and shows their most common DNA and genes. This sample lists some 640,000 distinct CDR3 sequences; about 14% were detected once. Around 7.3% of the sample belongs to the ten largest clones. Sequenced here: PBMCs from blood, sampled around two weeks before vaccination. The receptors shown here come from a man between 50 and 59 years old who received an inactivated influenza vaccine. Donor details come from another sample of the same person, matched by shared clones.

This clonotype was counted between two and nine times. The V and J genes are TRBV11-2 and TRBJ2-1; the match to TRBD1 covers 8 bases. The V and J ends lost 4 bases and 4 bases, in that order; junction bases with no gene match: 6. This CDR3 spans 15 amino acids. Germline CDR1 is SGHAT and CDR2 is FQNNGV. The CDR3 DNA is TGTGCCAGCAGCTCGCGGACAGGGTTATACAATGAGCAGTTCTTC. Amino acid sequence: CASSSRTGLYNEQFF.

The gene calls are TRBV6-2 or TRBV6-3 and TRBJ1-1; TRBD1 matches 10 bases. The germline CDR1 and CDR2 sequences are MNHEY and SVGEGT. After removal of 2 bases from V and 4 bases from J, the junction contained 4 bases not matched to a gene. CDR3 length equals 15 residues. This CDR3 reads CASSYGTGVGTEAFF. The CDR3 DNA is TGTGCCAGCAGTTACGGGACAGGGGTGGGCACTGAAGCTTTCTTT.

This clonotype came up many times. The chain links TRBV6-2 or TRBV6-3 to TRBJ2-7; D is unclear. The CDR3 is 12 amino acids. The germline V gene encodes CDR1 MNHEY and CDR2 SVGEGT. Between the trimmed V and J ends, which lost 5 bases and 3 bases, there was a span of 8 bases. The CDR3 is CASSTSVYEQYF. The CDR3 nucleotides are TGTGCCAGCAGTACCTCGGTCTACGAGCAGTACTTC.

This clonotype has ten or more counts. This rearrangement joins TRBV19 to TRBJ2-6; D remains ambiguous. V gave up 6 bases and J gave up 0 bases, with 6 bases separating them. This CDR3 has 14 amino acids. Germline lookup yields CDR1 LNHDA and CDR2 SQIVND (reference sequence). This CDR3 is CASRANSGANVLTF. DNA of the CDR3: TGTGCCAGTAGGGCTAACTCTGGGGCCAACGTCCTGACTTTC.

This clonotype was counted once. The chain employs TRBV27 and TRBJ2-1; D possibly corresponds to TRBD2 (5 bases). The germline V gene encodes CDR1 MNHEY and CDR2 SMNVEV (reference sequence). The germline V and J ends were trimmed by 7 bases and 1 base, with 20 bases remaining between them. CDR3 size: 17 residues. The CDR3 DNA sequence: TGTGCCAGCACTCTACTAGTGCGGGCCGTATCCTACAATGAGCAGTTCTTC. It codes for CASTLLVRAVSYNEQFF.

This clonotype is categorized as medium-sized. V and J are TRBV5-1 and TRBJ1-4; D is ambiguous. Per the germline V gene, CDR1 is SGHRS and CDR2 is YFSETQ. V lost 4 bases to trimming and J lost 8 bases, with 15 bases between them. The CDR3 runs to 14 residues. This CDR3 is CASSPGGSVEKLFF. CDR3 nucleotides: TGCGCCAGCAGCCCCGGCGGATCGGTGGAAAAACTGTTTTTT.

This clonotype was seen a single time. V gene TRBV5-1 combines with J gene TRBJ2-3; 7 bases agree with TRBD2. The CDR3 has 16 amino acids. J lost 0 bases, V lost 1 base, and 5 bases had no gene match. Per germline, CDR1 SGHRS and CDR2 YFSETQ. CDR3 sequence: CASSLWASGSTDTQYF. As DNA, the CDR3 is TGCGCCAGCAGCTTGTGGGCTAGCGGTAGCACAGATACGCAGTATTTT.

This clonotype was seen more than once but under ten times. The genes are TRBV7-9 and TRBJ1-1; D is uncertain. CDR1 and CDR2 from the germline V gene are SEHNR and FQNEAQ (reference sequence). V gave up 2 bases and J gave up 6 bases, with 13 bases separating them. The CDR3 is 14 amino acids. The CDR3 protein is CASSLSGYWAEAFF. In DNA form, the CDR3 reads TGTGCCAGCAGCTTATCCGGGTACTGGGCTGAAGCTTTCTTT.

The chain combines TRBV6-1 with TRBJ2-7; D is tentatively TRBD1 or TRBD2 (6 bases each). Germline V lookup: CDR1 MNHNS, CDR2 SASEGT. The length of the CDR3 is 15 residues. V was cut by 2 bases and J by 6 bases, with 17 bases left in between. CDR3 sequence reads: CASSEPGRGAGEQYF. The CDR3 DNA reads TGTGCCAGCAGTGAACCGGGCAGGGGAGCGGGCGAGCAGTACTTC.

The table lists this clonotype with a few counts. Here the CDR3 DNA reads TGTGCCACCAGCAGTGACAGATTGAACACTGAAGCTTTCTTT. This gives the protein CATSSDRLNTEAFF. The rearrangement links TRBV15 to TRBJ1-1; TRBD1 might be the D (5 bases). Germline V gives CDR1 LNHNV, CDR2 YYDKDF (reference sequence). V gave up 3 bases and J gave up 0 bases, with 8 bases separating them. This CDR3 has 14 residues.

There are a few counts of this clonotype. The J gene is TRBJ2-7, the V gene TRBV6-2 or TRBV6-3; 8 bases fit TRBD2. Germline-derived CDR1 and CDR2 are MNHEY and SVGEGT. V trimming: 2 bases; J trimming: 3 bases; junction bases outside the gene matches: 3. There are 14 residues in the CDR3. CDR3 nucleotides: TGTGCCAGCAGTTACCAGCGGGAGATCTACGAGCAGTACTTC. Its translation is CASSYQREIYEQYF.

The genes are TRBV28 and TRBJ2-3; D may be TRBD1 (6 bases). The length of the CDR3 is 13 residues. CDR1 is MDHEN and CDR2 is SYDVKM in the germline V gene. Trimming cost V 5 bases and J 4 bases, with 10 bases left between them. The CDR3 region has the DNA TGTGCCAGCAGTCGTACAGGGCCAGATACGCAGTATTTT. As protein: CASSRTGPDTQYF.

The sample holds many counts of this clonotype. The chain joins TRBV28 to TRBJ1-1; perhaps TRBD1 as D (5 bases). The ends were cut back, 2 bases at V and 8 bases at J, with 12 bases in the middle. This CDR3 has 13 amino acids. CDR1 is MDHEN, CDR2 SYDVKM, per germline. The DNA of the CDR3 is TGTGCCAGCAGTTTAATGGGGGTCAGGGAAGCTTTCTTT. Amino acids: CASSLMGVREAFF.

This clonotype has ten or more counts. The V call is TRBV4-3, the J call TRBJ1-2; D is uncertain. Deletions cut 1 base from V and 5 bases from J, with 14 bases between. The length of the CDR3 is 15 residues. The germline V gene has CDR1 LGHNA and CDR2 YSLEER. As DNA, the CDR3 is TGCGCCAGCAGCCAAGTCAGTAGTCCCTTGTATGGCTACACCTTC. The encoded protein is CASSQVSSPLYGYTF.

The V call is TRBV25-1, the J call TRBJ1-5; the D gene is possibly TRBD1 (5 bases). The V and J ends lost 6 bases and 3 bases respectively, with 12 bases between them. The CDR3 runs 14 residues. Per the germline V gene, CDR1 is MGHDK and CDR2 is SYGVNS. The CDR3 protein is CASRSQGFNQPQHF. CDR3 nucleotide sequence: TGTGCCAGCAGATCCCAGGGATTCAATCAGCCCCAGCATTTT.

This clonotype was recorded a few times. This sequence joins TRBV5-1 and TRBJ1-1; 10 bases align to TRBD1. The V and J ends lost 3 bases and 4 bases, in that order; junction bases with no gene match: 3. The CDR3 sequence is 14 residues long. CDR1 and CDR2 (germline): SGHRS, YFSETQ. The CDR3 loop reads CASSWTGGLTEAFF. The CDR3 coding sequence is TGCGCCAGCAGCTGGACAGGGGGTCTCACTGAAGCTTTCTTT.

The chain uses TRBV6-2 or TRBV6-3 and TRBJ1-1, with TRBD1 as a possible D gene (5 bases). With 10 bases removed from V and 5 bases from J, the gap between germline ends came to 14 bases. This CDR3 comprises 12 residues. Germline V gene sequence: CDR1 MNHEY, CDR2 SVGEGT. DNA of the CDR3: TGTGCCAACAGGATAACAGAAACTGAAGCTTTCTTT. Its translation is CANRITETEAFF.

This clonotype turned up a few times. CDR3 DNA: TGTGCCAGCAGATCCGGGACGGACTACGAGCAGTACTTC. Translation: CASRSGTDYEQYF. The chain recombines TRBV7-2 with TRBJ2-7, with D perhaps TRBD1 or TRBD2 (5 bases each). Looked up from germline, CDR1 is SGHTA and CDR2 is FQGNSA. This CDR3 has 13 residues. Trimming took 6 bases from V and 3 from J, leaving 12 bases between them.

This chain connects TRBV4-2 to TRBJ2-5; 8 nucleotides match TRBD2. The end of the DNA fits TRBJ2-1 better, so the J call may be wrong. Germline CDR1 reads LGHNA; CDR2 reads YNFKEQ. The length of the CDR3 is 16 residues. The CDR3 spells CASSQVSGSDEETQFF. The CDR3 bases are TGTGCCAGCAGCCAAGTGAGCGGGAGTGATGAGGAGACCCAGTTCTTC.

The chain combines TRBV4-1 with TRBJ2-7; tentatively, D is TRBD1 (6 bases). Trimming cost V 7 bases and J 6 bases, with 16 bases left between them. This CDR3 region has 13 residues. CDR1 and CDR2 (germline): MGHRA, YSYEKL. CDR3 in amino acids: CASKETGASEQYF. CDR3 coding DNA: TGCGCCAGCAAAGAGACAGGAGCCTCCGAGCAGTACTTC.

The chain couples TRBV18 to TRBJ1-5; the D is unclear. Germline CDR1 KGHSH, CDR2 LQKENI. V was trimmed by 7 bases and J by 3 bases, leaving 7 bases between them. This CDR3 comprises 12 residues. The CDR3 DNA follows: TGTGCCAGCTGCGTTCCCAATCAGCCCCAGCATTTT. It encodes CASCVPNQPQHF.

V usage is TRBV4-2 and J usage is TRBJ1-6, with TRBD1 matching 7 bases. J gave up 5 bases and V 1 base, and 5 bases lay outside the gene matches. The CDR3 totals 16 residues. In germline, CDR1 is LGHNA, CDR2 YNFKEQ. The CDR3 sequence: CASSQGGQLNNSPLHF. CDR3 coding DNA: TGTGCCAGCAGCCAAGGGGGACAGCTTAATAATTCACCCCTCCACTTT.

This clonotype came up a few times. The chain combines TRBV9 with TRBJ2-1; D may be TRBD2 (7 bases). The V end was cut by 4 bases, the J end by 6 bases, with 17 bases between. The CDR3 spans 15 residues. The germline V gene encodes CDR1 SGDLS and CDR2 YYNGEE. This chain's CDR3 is CASSLGGFRGNEQFF. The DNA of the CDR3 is TGTGCCAGCAGCCTGGGGGGGTTCAGGGGCAATGAGCAGTTCTTC.

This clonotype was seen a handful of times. In DNA form, the CDR3 reads TGTGCCAGCAGAACCGGGACTCAACCTGGCTACACCTTC. This encodes CASRTGTQPGYTF. The rearrangement joins TRBV6-1 to TRBJ1-2, with D possibly matching TRBD1 (5 bases). Trimming cost V 6 bases and J 7 bases, with 15 bases left between them. This CDR3 region has 13 residues. Germline CDR1 and CDR2: MNHNS and SASEGT.

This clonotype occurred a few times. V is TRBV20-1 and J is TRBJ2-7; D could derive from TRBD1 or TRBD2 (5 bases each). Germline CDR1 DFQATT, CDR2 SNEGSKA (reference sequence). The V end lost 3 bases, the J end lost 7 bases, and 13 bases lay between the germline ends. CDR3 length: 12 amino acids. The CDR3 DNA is TGCAGTGCTAGGAAAACAGGAGGAGAGCAGTACTTC. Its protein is CSARKTGGEQYF.